A single sample is the source of the 32 T cell receptor beta chains below, sequenced in a study of T cell clones after liver transplantation. Here immunoSEQ multiplex PCR was the method, and the copy in TCRdb shows in-frame clones only, minus some. The sample lists 95,000 to 110,000 clones; around 80% were seen once. The input for sequencing was CD4+ T cells from blood, taken around 48 months after liver transplant. The receptors were sampled from a human patient who received a liver transplant. Some T cells may be the graft donor's.

The gene calls are TRBV2 and TRBJ2-7; D perhaps matches TRBD2 (6 bases). The V gene lost 6 bases and the J gene lost 6 bases, with 33 bases spanning the gap. Germline-derived CDR1 and CDR2 are SNHLY and FYNNEI. The CDR3 runs to 19 residues. The CDR3 DNA reads as TGTGCCAGCAGCCAATCCCGACCGTTACTAGCAGGAGGAGGTGGCGAGCAGTACTTC. It specifies CASSQSRPLLAGGGGEQYF.

This clone was recorded a few times. The chain has TRBV14 and TRBJ2-1; D unresolved. From germline, CDR1 is SGHDN and CDR2 FVKESK. This CDR3 region has 8 residues. V was clipped by 4 bases and J by 15 bases, with 4 bases between them. DNA of the CDR3: TGTGCCAGCAGCCGGGGGTTCTTC. This codes for CASSRGFF.

Remarks on this clone: The germline gene is not matched at one end of the junction; a read error may be the cause. The DNA for the CDR3 is TGTGCCAGCCGACGAAGCCGGGCAAGCTCCGGGGAGCTGTCTTTT. This translates into CASRRSRASSGELSF. The chain employs TRBV27 and TRBJ2-2; D perhaps matches TRBD2 (5 bases). Germline values: CDR1 MNHEY, CDR2 SMNVEV (reference sequence). The CDR3 extends over 15 amino acids.

This chain uses TRBV7-6 with TRBJ2-7; 13 nucleotides match TRBD2. This CDR3 comprises 14 residues. Germline CDR1 is SGHVS and CDR2 is FNYEAQ. V lost 11 bases and J lost 0; bases outside the gene matches: 4. The CDR3 loop is CASGLAGSSYEQYF. CDR3 DNA sequence: TGTGCCTCGGGACTAGCGGGGAGCTCCTACGAGCAGTACTTC.

This chain links TRBV14 with TRBJ1-6, with 7 bases identical to TRBD1. Germline V gene sequence: CDR1 SGHDN, CDR2 FVKESK. This CDR3 region has 14 residues. V shed 4 bases, J shed 7 bases, and the junction held 4 bases outside the gene matches. The DNA for the CDR3 is TGTGCCAGCAGCCCAGAGACAGGGAATTCACCCCTCCACTTT. Its protein is CASSPETGNSPLHF. The entire variable domain, with the rest obtained from reference TRBV14 and TRBJ1-6, is as follows: EAGVTQFPSHSVIEKGQTVTLRCDPISGHDNLYWYRRVMGKEIKFLLHFVKESKQDESGMPNNRFLAERTGGTYSTLKVQPAELEDSGVYFCASSPETGNSPLHFGNGTRLTVT.

This clone was counted once. The V call is TRBV21-1, the J call TRBJ2-7. TRBV21-1 is a known pseudogene. This CDR3 is 16 amino acids long. The CDR3 sequence: CASSRTEPGHSYEQYF. The DNA of the CDR3 is TGTGCCAGCAGCAGAACCGAACCGGGCCACTCCTACGAGCAGTACTTC.

This clone appeared once. This chain joins TRBV18 and TRBJ1-3; D gene uncertain. V was cut by 1 base and J by 0 bases, with 7 bases left in between. CDR3 length equals 15 residues. Germline values: CDR1 KGHSH, CDR2 LQKENI. The CDR3 DNA follows: TGTGCCAGCTCACCACGACGGAGCTCTGGAAACACCATATATTTT. Translation: CASSPRRSSGNTIYF.

This sequence joins TRBV4-1 and TRBJ2-2; no reliable D call. The CDR3 runs 18 residues. V lost 0 bases, J lost 2 bases, and 16 bases lay in between. Per germline, CDR1 MGHRA and CDR2 YSYEKL. CDR3 sequence (DNA): TGCGCCAGCAGCCAAGATGGTGGTGGCGCAGTCAACACCGGGGAGCTGTTTTTT. Protein product: CASSQDGGGAVNTGELFF.

This clone was seen many times. The rearrangement joins TRBV2 to TRBJ2-7, with D unresolved. Trimming stripped 5 bases from V and 4 bases from J, with 12 bases between. This CDR3 is 13 amino acids long. The V gene's germline CDR1 is SNHLY and CDR2 FYNNEI. The CDR3 sequence: CASSLTPGYEQYF. The CDR3, as DNA: TGTGCCAGCAGTCTGACTCCCGGATACGAGCAGTACTTC. Filled out from reference TRBV2 and TRBJ2-7, the complete variable domain reads EPEVTQTPSHQVTQMGQEVILRCVPISNHLYFYWYRQILGQKVEFLVSFYNNEISEKSEIFDDQFSVERPDGSNFTLKIRSTKLEDSAMYFCASSLTPGYEQYFGPGTRLTVT.

CDR3 sequence reads: CASSLTGRVEKLFF. DNA of the CDR3: TGTGCCAGCAGTCTTACAGGGAGAGTCGAAAAACTGTTTTTT. This chain joins TRBV6-5 and TRBJ1-4; TRBD1 might be the D (6 bases). The CDR3 covers 14 residues. V lost 5 bases, J lost 8 bases, and 15 bases lay in between. CDR1 and CDR2 (germline): MNHEY, SVGAGI.

The chain recombines TRBV2 with TRBJ2-1; 12 bases map to TRBD2. The V segment lost 6 bases and the J segment 5 bases; nucleotides outside the gene matches: 5. Germline V gene sequence: CDR1 SNHLY, CDR2 FYNNEI. This CDR3 region has 15 residues. The CDR3 is CASRQTSGGHNEQFF. Written as DNA, the CDR3 is TGTGCCAGCAGACAGACTAGCGGGGGCCACAATGAGCAGTTCTTC.

The chain combines TRBV5-1 with TRBJ2-3, with D unresolved. Germline lookup yields CDR1 SGHRS and CDR2 YFSETQ. The CDR3 contains 17 residues. V dropped 0 bases and J dropped 6 bases, with 20 bases sitting between them. This CDR3 reads CASSLGSLSLNSDTQYF. CDR3 bases: TGCGCCAGCAGCTTGGGGTCCCTTTCCCTTAATTCCGATACGCAGTATTTT.

V gene TRBV2 combines with J gene TRBJ1-2; 9 nucleotides line up with TRBD1. V shed 5 bases, J shed 8 bases, and the junction held 12 bases outside the gene matches. The CDR3 totals 15 residues. Per the germline V gene, CDR1 is SNHLY and CDR2 is FYNNEI. The CDR3 region has the DNA TGTGCCAGCAGTTACACCGGGACAGGGTCGGGCGGCTACACCTTC. Amino acids: CASSYTGTGSGGYTF.

The chain combines TRBV25-1 with TRBJ2-7, with 10 bases lining up with TRBD1. The CDR3 runs 14 residues. V lost 5 bases, J lost 3 bases, and 4 bases stayed unmatched. Germline-derived CDR1 and CDR2 are MGHDK and SYGVNS. This chain's CDR3 is CASSLGQGYYEQYF. CDR3 coding DNA: TGTGCCAGCAGTTTGGGACAGGGGTACTACGAGCAGTACTTC.

This rearrangement joins TRBV9 to TRBJ2-7, with D tentatively TRBD2 (6 bases). Germline V gene data show CDR1 as SGDLS and CDR2 as YYNGEE. This CDR3 contains 15 residues. Deletions cut 0 bases from V and 0 bases from J, with 10 bases between. In DNA form, the CDR3 reads TGTGCCAGCAGCGTAGCGGCGGGACCCTCCTACGAGCAGTACTTC. Translation gives CASSVAAGPSYEQYF.

Only a few counts were recorded for this clone. V gene TRBV5-4 combines with J gene TRBJ1-1; D might be TRBD1 (5 bases). Germline lookup yields CDR1 SGHNT and CDR2 YYREEE (reference sequence). The CDR3 sequence is 13 residues long. V shed 7 bases and J shed 1 base, with 11 bases lying between them. The CDR3 loop reads CASRNQGNTEAFF. In DNA, the CDR3 is TGTGCCAGCCGAAACCAGGGGAACACTGAAGCTTTCTTT.

This clone was recorded a few times. The chain couples TRBV5-1 to TRBJ1-5, with 7 positions matching TRBD1. The CDR3 is 13 residues long. Trimming cost V 0 bases and J 9 bases; bases outside gene matches: 3. The germline V gene encodes CDR1 SGHRS and CDR2 YFSETQ. CDR3 DNA sequence: TGCGCCAGCAGCTTGGACAGGGGCAGGCCCCAGCATTTT. Translation: CASSLDRGRPQHF.

V and J are TRBV7-9 and TRBJ2-3; D gene unclear. Germline V gene lookup returns CDR1 SEHNR and CDR2 FQNEAQ (reference sequence). The CDR3 is 14 amino acids. With 0 bases removed from V and 2 bases from J, the gap between germline ends came to 6 bases. As DNA, the CDR3 is TGTGCCAGCAGCTTAGCCGATAACACAGATACGCAGTATTTT. Residues: CASSLADNTDTQYF.

This chain joins TRBV15 and TRBJ1-4; D gene unclear. The CDR3 totals 13 residues. Trimming took 1 base from V and 8 from J, leaving 8 bases between them. Germline V gene sequence: CDR1 LNHNV, CDR2 YYDKDF (reference sequence). CDR3 DNA: TGTGCCACCAGCAGAGTACCGAGCGAAAAACTGTTTTTT. Translated, it gives CATSRVPSEKLFF.

This chain uses TRBV18 with TRBJ2-3, with 8 bases aligning to TRBD2. From germline, CDR1 is KGHSH and CDR2 LQKENI. J lost 2 bases, V lost 6 bases, and 22 bases had no gene match. This CDR3 spans 20 amino acids. CDR3 nucleotides: TGTGCCAGCTCCCGATCAGACGGGAGCGGGGGAGCGGCCCCCACAGATACGCAGTATTTT. Protein product: CASSRSDGSGGAAPTDTQYF.

The sample holds a few counts of this clone. The V call is TRBV27, the J call TRBJ1-1, with D perhaps TRBD1 (6 bases). The CDR3 is made up of 15 amino acids. V lost 7 bases and J 1 base, leaving 16 bases between the germline ends. CDR1 MNHEY and CDR2 SMNVEV come from the germline V gene (reference sequence). CDR3 sequence: CASTPGGRPNTEAFF. As DNA, the CDR3 is TGTGCCAGCACACCGGGGGGGCGGCCGAACACTGAAGCTTTCTTT.

This clone was counted a single time. The rearrangement links TRBV14 to TRBJ1-1; D not resolved. The length of the CDR3 is 12 residues. Germline-derived CDR1 and CDR2 are SGHDN and FVKESK. Trimming took 3 bases from V and 8 from J, leaving 10 bases between them. DNA of the CDR3: TGTGCCAGCAGCCAGATGAGAGGGGAAGCTTTCTTT. It specifies CASSQMRGEAFF.

The chain links TRBV5-1 to TRBJ1-6; D might be TRBD1 (5 bases). From germline, CDR1 is SGHRS and CDR2 YFSETQ. V was cut by 4 bases and J by 6 bases, with 14 bases left in between. CDR3 length: 15 residues. The CDR3 DNA reads TGCGCCAGCAGCGGCTTCGGGGGAATTAATTCACCCCTCCACTTT. Translating gives CASSGFGGINSPLHF.

V is TRBV18 and J is TRBJ1-6, with 10 nucleotides matching TRBD1. The CDR3 is 15 residues long. V trimming: 2 bases; J trimming: 8 bases; junction bases outside the gene matches: 3. Germline V gene lookup returns CDR1 KGHSH and CDR2 LQKENI. CDR3 protein: CASSPSGTGDSPLHF. The CDR3, as DNA: TGTGCCAGCTCACCATCGGGGACAGGGGATTCACCCCTCCACTTT.

The rearrangement uses TRBV7-7 and TRBJ2-1, with D uncertain. Germline lookup yields CDR1 SSHAT and CDR2 FNYEAQ (reference sequence). V was clipped by 5 bases and J by 1 base, with 9 bases between them. This CDR3 has 14 residues. As DNA, the CDR3 is TGTGCCAGCAGCCCCTCAGAATCCTACAATGAGCAGTTCTTC. It is translated as CASSPSESYNEQFF.

The CDR3 DNA reads TGTGCCAGCAGATCGGACAGGGAGAGCAATCAGCCCCAGCATTTT. Protein sequence: CASRSDRESNQPQHF. This rearrangement joins TRBV27 to TRBJ1-5, with TRBD1 matching 8 bases. CDR1 is MNHEY and CDR2 is SMNVEV in the germline V gene (reference sequence). CDR3 size: 15 residues. Trimming removed 6 bases from V and 1 base from J; junction bases left unmatched: 5.

This clone was recorded many times. The gene calls are TRBV2 and TRBJ1-6; 8 positions agree with TRBD1. This CDR3 spans 14 amino acids. The germline V gene has CDR1 SNHLY and CDR2 FYNNEI. Losses at the gene ends were 6 bases for V and 5 bases for J; bases not matched to a gene: 3. CDR3: CASSRTGNNSPLHF. As DNA, the CDR3 is TGTGCCAGCAGCCGGACAGGGAATAATTCACCCCTCCACTTT.

The chain has TRBV7-2 and TRBJ2-5; TRBD1 matches at 7 bases. J was trimmed by 2 bases and V by 5 bases; bases with no gene match: 5. Germline lookup yields CDR1 SGHTA and CDR2 FQGNSA. The CDR3 loop spans 14 amino acids. DNA for the CDR3: TGTGCCAGCAGCCCGGGACAGCGTCAAGAGACCCAGTACTTC. Translated: CASSPGQRQETQYF.

The J gene is TRBJ2-2, the V gene TRBV9; 7 bases map to TRBD2. Germline CDR1 is SGDLS and CDR2 is YYNGEE. The length of the CDR3 is 14 residues. The ends lost 3 bases at V and 5 bases at J; junction bases unmatched: 4. CDR3 residues: CASSEGRATGELFF. In nucleotides, the CDR3 is TGTGCCAGCAGCGAAGGGAGGGCGACCGGGGAGCTGTTTTTT.

The chain is built from TRBV19 and TRBJ2-1; no firm D call. Germline CDR1 is LNHDA and CDR2 is SQIVND (reference sequence). The length of the CDR3 is 14 residues. The V end lost 1 base, the J end lost 3 bases, and 7 bases lay between the germline ends. CDR3 loop: CASSIGGDYNEQFF. CDR3 coding DNA: TGTGCCAGTAGTATAGGTGGGGACTACAATGAGCAGTTCTTC.

The V call is TRBV7-2, the J call TRBJ2-7, with 7 bases matching TRBD2. The V and J ends lost 2 bases and 6 bases, in that order; junction bases with no gene match: 4. The germline V gene has CDR1 SGHTA and CDR2 FQGNSA. This CDR3 has 13 amino acids. CDR3 residues: CASSLPPGGEQYF. In nucleotides, the CDR3 is TGTGCCAGCAGCTTACCTCCGGGGGGCGAGCAGTACTTC.

The CDR3 region is CASSLQGLGYTF. As DNA, the CDR3 is TGTGCCAGCAGTTTACAGGGATTGGGCTACACCTTC. This sequence joins TRBV28 and TRBJ1-2; a weak D match, TRBD1 (5 bases). The ends were cut back, 2 bases at V and 8 bases at J, with 9 bases in the middle. Looked up from germline, CDR1 is MDHEN and CDR2 is SYDVKM. This CDR3 comprises 12 residues.